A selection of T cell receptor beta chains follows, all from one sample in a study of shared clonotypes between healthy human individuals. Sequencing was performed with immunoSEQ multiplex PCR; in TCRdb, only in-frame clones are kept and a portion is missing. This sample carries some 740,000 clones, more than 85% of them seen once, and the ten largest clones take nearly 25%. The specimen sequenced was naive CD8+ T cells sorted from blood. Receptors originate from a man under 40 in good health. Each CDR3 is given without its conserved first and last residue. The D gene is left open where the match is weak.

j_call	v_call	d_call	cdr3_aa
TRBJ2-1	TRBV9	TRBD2	ASSVERRTRANEQF
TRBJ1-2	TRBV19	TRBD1	ASATGVPSRDYGYT
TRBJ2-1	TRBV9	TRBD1	ASSVGSRGTYNEQF
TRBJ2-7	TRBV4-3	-	ASSQDNHWSYEQY
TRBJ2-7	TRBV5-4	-	ASRTQGGLVDEQY
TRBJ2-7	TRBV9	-	ASSRKMAGLEQY
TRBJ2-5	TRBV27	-	ASSPDQETQY
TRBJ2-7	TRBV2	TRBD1	ASGPLGQGYEQY
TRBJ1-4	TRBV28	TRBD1	ASSSGTGVGRWEKLF
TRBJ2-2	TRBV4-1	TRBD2	ASRPRLASNTGELF
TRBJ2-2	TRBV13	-	ASSPWGGPDTGELF
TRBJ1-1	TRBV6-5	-	ASSYQAGNTEAF
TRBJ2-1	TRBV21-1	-	ASSKSFTHNEQF
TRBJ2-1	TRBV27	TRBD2	ASSRLATSSYNEQF
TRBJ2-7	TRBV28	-	ASSLPLAPEQY
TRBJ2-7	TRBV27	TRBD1	ATRTGGYEQY
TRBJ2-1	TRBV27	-	ASSFRELPYNEQF
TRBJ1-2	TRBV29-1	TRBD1	SVEDWPGTGLSYGYT
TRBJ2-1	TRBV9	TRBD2	ASSAPTSGSSYNEQF
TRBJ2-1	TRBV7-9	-	ASSLQDKGDNEQF
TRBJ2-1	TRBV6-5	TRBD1	ASSNRGDNEQF
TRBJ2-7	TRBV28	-	ASSLLRNYEQY
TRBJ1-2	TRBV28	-	ASRAGQGLNGYT
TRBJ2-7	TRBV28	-	ASSPSLGVGQY
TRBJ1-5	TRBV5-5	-	ASSLISGTQH
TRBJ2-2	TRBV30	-	AWSVHGTGELF
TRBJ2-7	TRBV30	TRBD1	AWRDGQGPREQY
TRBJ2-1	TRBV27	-	ASSLFYNEQF
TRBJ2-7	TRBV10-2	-	ASSELGSTYEQY
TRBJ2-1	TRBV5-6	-	ASSLKSNEQF
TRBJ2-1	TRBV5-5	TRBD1	ASSSYDRVSYNEQF
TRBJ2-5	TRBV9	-	ASSVDGLRETQY
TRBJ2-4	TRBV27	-	ASSLSGRNIQY
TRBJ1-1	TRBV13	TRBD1	ASSPTGQGGTEAF
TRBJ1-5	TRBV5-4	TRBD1	ASSPGQGSNQPQH
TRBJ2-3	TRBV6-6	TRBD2	ASSYLLASTDTQY
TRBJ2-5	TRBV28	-	ASSTLDPGETQY
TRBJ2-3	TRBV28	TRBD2	ASSPGGAGGPSNTQY
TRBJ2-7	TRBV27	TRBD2	ASSLGAGGYEQY
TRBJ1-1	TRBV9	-	ASSEAPSVNTEAF
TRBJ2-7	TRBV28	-	ASSTKTISYSYEQY
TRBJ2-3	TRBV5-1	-	ASSQTLRTDTQY
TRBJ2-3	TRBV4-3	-	ASSQDVATDTQY
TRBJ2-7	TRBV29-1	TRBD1	SVVPVVGTGGFHGYEQY
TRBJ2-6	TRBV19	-	ASSLGLGAGHSGANVLT
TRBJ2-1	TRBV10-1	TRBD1	ASSKTGTGSLSQF
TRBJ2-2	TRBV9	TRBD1	ASSVGQGLPTGELF
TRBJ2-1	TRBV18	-	ASSPPAAGYAIDEQF
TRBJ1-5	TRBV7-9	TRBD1	ASSPTGGNQPQH
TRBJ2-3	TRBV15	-	ATSRATIGVRSTQY
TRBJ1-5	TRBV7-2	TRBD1	ASSPVPGQGRQPQH
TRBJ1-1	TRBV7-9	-	ASSSAALGNTEAF
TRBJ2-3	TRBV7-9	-	ASSFDTQY
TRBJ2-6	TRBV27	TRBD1	ASSIGQGNVLT
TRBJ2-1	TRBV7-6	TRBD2	ASSPYVPGLANNEQF
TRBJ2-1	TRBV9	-	ASSPTPGREQF
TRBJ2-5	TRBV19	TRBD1	ASSIGQGVPQETQY
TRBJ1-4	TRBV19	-	ASIGGLNEKLF
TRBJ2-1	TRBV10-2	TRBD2	ASSESKVESGRVIDEQF